What follows are 3 T cell receptor beta chains derived from one specimen sequenced in a study of blood T cell repertoires in COVID-19. Here immunoSEQ multiplex PCR was the method, and the copy in TCRdb shows in-frame clones only, minus some. The repertoire consists of roughly 140,000 clones, with about four fifths occurring once and the leading ten covering approximately 0.5%. The sample was peripheral blood. All receptors derive from a man in his sixties with acute or convalescent COVID-19.

This CDR3 is CASSSPGQANYGYTF. For the CDR3, the DNA is TGTGCCAGCAGCTCCCCGGGACAGGCCAACTATGGCTACACCTTC. This chain uses TRBV27 with TRBJ1-2; 8 bases are shared with TRBD1. Per the germline V gene, CDR1 is MNHEY and CDR2 is SMNVEV (reference sequence). This CDR3 spans 15 amino acids. Unmatched junction bases numbered 8, after V lost 6 bases and J lost 2 bases.

The CDR3: CASSSWTGNTGELFF. CDR3 DNA: TGTGCCAGCAGCTCCTGGACAGGGAACACCGGGGAGCTGTTTTTT. V usage is TRBV7-3 and J usage is TRBJ2-2, with 7 bases identical to TRBD1. The CDR3 runs to 15 residues. Germline loops: CDR1 SGHTA, CDR2 FQGTGA. The J segment lost 1 base and the V segment lost 4 bases, leaving 3 bases of the junction unmatched.

This chain connects TRBV19 to TRBJ1-4; D is possibly TRBD1 (6 bases). The V gene lost 7 bases and the J gene lost 8 bases, with 17 bases spanning the gap. The CDR3 runs to 14 residues. Germline V gene data show CDR1 as LNHDA and CDR2 as SQIVND (reference sequence). The chain's CDR3 is CASISRQVGEKLFF. CDR3 in DNA: TGTGCCAGTATCAGCCGACAGGTCGGCGAAAAACTGTTTTTT.